Following are 10 T cell receptor beta chains from one sample sequenced in a study of CD8 T cells in ankylosing spondylitis. Via MiXCR, TCRdb re-called the 5' RACE reads, giving one row per CDR3 protein. The sample carries roughly 150,000 distinct CDR3 sequences, roughly 10% recorded once. Sequences were obtained from blood, either unsorted or a sorted T cell fraction (not recorded which). These receptors originate from a female donor with ankylosing spondylitis or in good health (not recorded which).

At least ten counts were recorded for this clonotype. The rearrangement joins TRBV12-3 or TRBV12-4 to TRBJ1-2, with D maybe TRBD1 (6 bases). The germline V and J ends were trimmed by 7 bases and 6 bases, with 15 bases remaining between them. The CDR3 loop spans 13 amino acids. The CDR3 region is CASTFGAGDGYTF. CDR3 coding DNA: TGTGCCAGCACCTTCGGAGCAGGGGATGGCTACACCTTC.

This chain uses TRBV6-1 with TRBJ2-7; 12 nucleotides line up with TRBD2. V dropped 7 bases and J dropped 4; count of bases not matched to a gene: 8. Per germline, CDR1 MNHNS and CDR2 SASEGT. This CDR3 spans 15 amino acids. In DNA form, the CDR3 reads TGTGCCAGCACCGGAGGGACTAGCGGGCATTACGAGCAGTACTTC. This codes for CASTGGTSGHYEQYF.

Only a few counts were recorded for this clonotype. The rearrangement joins TRBV5-6 to TRBJ2-7; TRBD1 matches 9 bases. Germline V CDR1 and CDR2: SGHDT, YYEEEE. The CDR3 contains 13 residues. Germline trimming cut 4 bases from V and 6 bases from J; bases unmatched to any gene: 5. DNA for the CDR3: TGTGCCAGCAGCGGCACAGGGGGCGTCGAGCAGTACTTC. It specifies CASSGTGGVEQYF.

The rearrangement links TRBV7-9 to TRBJ1-1; D is undetermined. The germline V and J ends were trimmed by 5 bases and 5 bases, with 15 bases remaining between them. Germline loops: CDR1 SEHNR, CDR2 FQNEAQ (reference sequence). This CDR3 comprises 14 residues. The CDR3 nucleotides are TGTGCCAGCAGCCCCCCCGTCGGGAGGACTGAAGCTTTCTTT. Amino acids: CASSPPVGRTEAFF.

This clonotype was recorded a few times. This sequence joins TRBV20-1 and TRBJ2-7; the D is unclear. The CDR3 length is 12 residues. Per the germline V gene, CDR1 is DFQATT and CDR2 is SNEGSKA (reference sequence). Trimming took off 6 bases at V and 7 bases at J, with 16 bases between the two ends. The CDR3 is CSAQPLSGEQYF. CDR3 nucleotides: TGCAGTGCCCAACCCCTAAGTGGGGAGCAGTACTTC.

This clonotype appeared a few times. One end of the junction fails to match germline, which may point to a read error. The chain recombines TRBV20-1 with TRBJ1-1; maybe TRBD1 (5 bases). Germline V gene sequence: CDR1 DFQATT, CDR2 SNEGSKA (reference sequence). The CDR3 is 14 residues long. DNA for the CDR3: TGCAGAGCTAGAGATTTAACAGGAGGGGCTGAAGCTTTCTTT. This translates into CRARDLTGGAEAFF.

The rearrangement links TRBV15 to TRBJ2-1, with 7 bases identical to TRBD2. Germline V gene lookup returns CDR1 LNHNV and CDR2 YYDKDF (reference sequence). The CDR3 has 14 amino acids. The V segment lost 8 bases and the J segment 4 bases; nucleotides outside the gene matches: 8. DNA for the CDR3: TGTGCCACCGAAGCAGCGGGGCTTTACAATGAGCAGTTCTTC. Translation: CATEAAGLYNEQFF.

This clonotype was counted many times. The genes are TRBV20-1 and TRBJ2-1, with D hard to call. Germline V gives CDR1 DFQATT, CDR2 SNEGSKA (reference sequence). V was trimmed by 3 bases and J by 11 bases, leaving 8 bases between them. This CDR3 has 10 amino acids. The DNA for the CDR3 is TGCAGTGCTAGCCAGAATCAGCAGTTCTTC. Translating gives CSASQNQQFF.

The chain is built from TRBV5-4 and TRBJ2-7; D remains unclear. Trimming cost V 4 bases and J 0 bases, with 8 bases left between them. The V gene's germline CDR1 is SGHNT and CDR2 YYREEE (reference sequence). The CDR3 has 13 amino acids. The CDR3, as DNA: TGTGCCAGCAGCCGTTATAGCTCCTACGAGCAGTACTTC. This sequence encodes CASSRYSSYEQYF.

This clonotype was observed a few times. Here the CDR3 DNA reads TGTGCCAGCTCTCCTGTTGAAAGCTCCTATAATTCACCCCTCCACTTT. Protein: CASSPVESSYNSPLHF. This chain joins TRBV28 and TRBJ1-6; D gene ambiguous. This CDR3 has 16 amino acids. V lost 8 bases and J 0 bases, leaving 14 bases between the germline ends. Germline V gives CDR1 MDHEN, CDR2 SYDVKM.